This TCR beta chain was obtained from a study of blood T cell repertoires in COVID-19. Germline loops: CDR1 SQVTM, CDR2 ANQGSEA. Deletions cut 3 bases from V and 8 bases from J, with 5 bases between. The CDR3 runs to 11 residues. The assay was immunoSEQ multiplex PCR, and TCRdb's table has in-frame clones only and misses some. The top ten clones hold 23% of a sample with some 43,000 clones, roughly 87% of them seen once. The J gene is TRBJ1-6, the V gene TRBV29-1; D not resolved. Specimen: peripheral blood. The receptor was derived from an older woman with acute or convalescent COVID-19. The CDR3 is CSVEAYSPLHF. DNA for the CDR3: TGCAGCGTTGAGGCTTATTCACCCCTCCACTTT.